The 12 T cell receptor beta chains below all came from one sample that was sequenced in a study of blood T cell repertoires in COVID-19. Data came from immunoSEQ multiplex PCR; TCRdb stores just in-frame clones and leaves some out. The sample holds 220,000 or so clones; 85% are singletons and the top ten take 2.9%. Sequenced sample: peripheral blood. These receptors all come from a man aged 45-65 years who had recovered from COVID-19.

This clone was detected only a few times. V gene TRBV19 combines with J gene TRBJ1-1, with D tentatively TRBD1 (5 bases). In germline, CDR1 is LNHDA, CDR2 SQIVND (reference sequence). The CDR3 totals 16 residues. Trimming removed 1 base from V and 4 bases from J, with 16 bases in between. Here the CDR3 DNA reads TGTGCCAGTAGTATAGGAGCCGAGCGGGGGGGCACTGAAGCTTTCTTT. Its translation: CASSIGAERGGTEAFF.

The chain has TRBV15 and TRBJ1-1, with D possibly matching TRBD1 (5 bases). Germline lookup yields CDR1 LNHNV and CDR2 YYDKDF (reference sequence). The V end lost 1 base, the J end lost 3 bases, and 15 bases lay between the germline ends. The CDR3 consists of 16 residues. DNA of the CDR3: TGTGCCACCAGCAGAGCCGCCGGGGCGGGAGACACTGAAGCTTTCTTT. Translating it yields CATSRAAGAGDTEAFF.

The rearrangement links TRBV7-9 to TRBJ2-5; 10 bases map to TRBD2. J gave up 5 bases and V 1 base, and 10 bases lay outside the gene matches. The CDR3 extends over 17 amino acids. Looked up from germline, CDR1 is SEHNR and CDR2 is FQNEAQ (reference sequence). The CDR3 bases are TGTGCCAGCAGCTTAGGTGGTAGCGGGAGGAACAGGGAGACCCAGTACTTC. This sequence encodes CASSLGGSGRNRETQYF. Using reference TRBV7-9 and TRBJ2-5 for the parts outside the CDR3, the full variable domain is DTGVSQNPRHKITKRGQNVTFRCDPISEHNRLYWYRQTLGQGPEFLTYFQNEAQLEKSRLLSDRFSAERPKGSFSTLEIQRTEQGDSAMYLCASSLGGSGRNRETQYFGPGTRLLVL.

In its sample, this clone was seen a few times. The V and J genes are TRBV30 and TRBJ2-7; perhaps TRBD2 as D (5 bases). Germline assignment: CDR1 GTSNPN and CDR2 SVGIG (reference sequence). Trimming pared 3 bases from V and 4 bases from J, leaving 7 bases between. The CDR3 runs to 11 residues. CDR3 DNA: TGTGCCTGGAGAAGAGGGTACGAGCAGTACTTC. Protein: CAWRRGYEQYF.

In the case of this clone: Germline is not matched at one junction end, which may reflect a read error. The chain joins TRBV29-1 to TRBJ2-1, with 8 bases matching TRBD2. The CDR3 is 16 residues long. CDR1 is SQVTM, CDR2 ANQGSEA, per germline. The CDR3, as DNA: TGCAGCGTTAAAGATGGCGGGAGGTTCTCCTACAATGAGCAGTTCTTC. This codes for CSVKDGGRFSYNEQFF.

The CDR3 region has the DNA TGTGCCATCAGTGACATCCATAGCAATCAGCCCCAGCATTTT. This translates into CAISDIHSNQPQHF. The genes are TRBV10-3 and TRBJ1-5; D is ambiguous. The germline V gene has CDR1 ENHRY and CDR2 SYGVKD. V was pared by 3 bases and J by 0 bases, with 6 bases between. This CDR3 has 14 amino acids.

This clone occurred once. The chain has TRBV27 and TRBJ1-2; D is unclear. V was shortened by 0 bases and J by 3 bases, with 14 bases between the two germline ends. The CDR3 spans 16 residues. Looked up from germline, CDR1 is MNHEY and CDR2 is SMNVEV (reference sequence). CDR3 DNA: TGTGCCAGCAGTTTATCCTCGGCAGGCGGGTACTATGGCTACACCTTC. Translating gives CASSLSSAGGYYGYTF.

The rearrangement uses TRBV27 and TRBJ1-2; D is ambiguous. V was clipped by 6 bases and J by 4 bases, with 18 bases between them. Per germline, CDR1 MNHEY and CDR2 SMNVEV (reference sequence). The CDR3 spans 15 residues. The CDR3 is CASRIGPSGIYGYTF. The CDR3, as DNA: TGTGCCAGCAGGATTGGGCCCAGCGGAATCTATGGCTACACCTTC.

This clone was observed a few times. The CDR3: CSVERRDRDGYTF. The CDR3 DNA sequence: TGCAGCGTTGAGCGCAGGGACAGGGATGGCTACACCTTC. The V call is TRBV29-1, the J call TRBJ1-2; 9 nucleotides agree with TRBD1. There are 13 residues in the CDR3. Trimming at V came to 3 bases and at J to 6 bases, leaving 5 bases not matched to a gene. Germline V gives CDR1 SQVTM, CDR2 ANQGSEA.

The rearrangement uses TRBV4-1 and TRBJ2-7; 9 positions match TRBD2. There are 16 residues in the CDR3. Germline V gene lookup returns CDR1 MGHRA and CDR2 YSYEKL. Germline trimming cut 3 bases from V and 2 bases from J; bases unmatched to any gene: 8. The CDR3 sequence is CASSQDSGRVTYEQYF. The CDR3 DNA is TGCGCCAGCAGCCAGGATAGCGGGAGAGTCACCTACGAGCAGTACTTC.

The chain has TRBV5-1 and TRBJ2-7, with 10 bases aligning to TRBD1. The J segment lost 7 bases and the V segment lost 2 bases, leaving 3 bases of the junction unmatched. CDR1 is SGHRS and CDR2 is YFSETQ in the germline V gene. CDR3 length equals 13 residues. The CDR3 spells CASSFGTGEEQYF. The CDR3 DNA reads as TGCGCCAGCAGCTTTGGGACAGGGGAAGAGCAGTACTTC.

The chain employs TRBV10-2 and TRBJ2-4; unclear D gene. The CDR3 has 15 residues. Trimming shortened V by 4 bases and J by 7 bases, and 17 bases separated the two germline ends. The germline CDR1 and CDR2 sequences are WSHSY and SAAADI. The CDR3 loop reads CASSGMTTGDNIQYF. The CDR3 nucleotides read TGCGCCAGCAGTGGGATGACAACTGGTGATAACATTCAGTACTTC.